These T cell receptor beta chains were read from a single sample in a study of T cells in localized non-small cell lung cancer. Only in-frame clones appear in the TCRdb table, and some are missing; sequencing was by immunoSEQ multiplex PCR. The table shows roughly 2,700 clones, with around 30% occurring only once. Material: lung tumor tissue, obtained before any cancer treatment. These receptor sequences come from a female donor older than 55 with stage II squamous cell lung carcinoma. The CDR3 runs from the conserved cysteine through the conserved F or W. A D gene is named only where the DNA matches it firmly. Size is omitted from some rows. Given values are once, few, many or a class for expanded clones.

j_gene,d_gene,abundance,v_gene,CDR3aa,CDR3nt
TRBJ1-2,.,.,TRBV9,CASSEGPIGSTYGYTF,TGTGCCAGCAGTGAAGGTCCTATTGGGTCGACCTATGGCTACACCTTC
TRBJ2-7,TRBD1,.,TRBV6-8,CASSGQGVGYEQYF,TGTGCCAGCAGCGGACAGGGGGTAGGATACGAGCAGTACTTC
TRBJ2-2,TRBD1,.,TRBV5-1,CASSPGQGWTGELFF,TGCGCCAGCAGCCCGGGACAGGGGTGGACCGGGGAGCTGTTTTTT
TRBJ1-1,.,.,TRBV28,CASRGSLNTEAFF,TGTGCCAGCCGGGGGTCCCTGAACACTGAAGCTTTCTTT
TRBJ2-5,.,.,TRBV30,CAWSPPGSLKTQYF,TGTGCCTGGAGTCCCCCGGGGTCGCTGAAGACCCAGTACTTC
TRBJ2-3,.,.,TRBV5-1,CASSLGVGTDTQYF,TGCGCCAGCAGCTTGGGGGTTGGCACAGATACGCAGTATTTT
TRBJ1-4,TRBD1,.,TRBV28,CASRTGTGKTNEKLFF,TGTGCCAGCAGAACCGGGACAGGGAAGACTAATGAAAAACTGTTTTTT
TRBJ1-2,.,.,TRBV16,CASSQSAPGYGYTF,TGTGCCAGCAGCCAATCCGCGCCAGGTTATGGCTACACCTTC
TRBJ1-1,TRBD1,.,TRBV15,CATSSGTGGLTEAFF,TGTGCCACCAGCAGCGGGACAGGGGGTTTAACTGAAGCTTTCTTT
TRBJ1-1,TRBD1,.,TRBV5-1,CASSLQGIPETEAFF,TGCGCCAGCAGCTTACAGGGGATTCCGGAGACTGAAGCTTTCTTT
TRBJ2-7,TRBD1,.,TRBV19,CASRRSDRGPYEQYF,TGTGCCAGTAGGCGATCGGACAGGGGGCCGTACGAGCAGTACTTC
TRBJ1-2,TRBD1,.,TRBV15,CATSRKQGAYGYTF,TGTGCCACCAGCAGAAAACAGGGGGCCTATGGCTACACCTTC
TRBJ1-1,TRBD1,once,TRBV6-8,CASNRQGSTEAFF,TGTGCCAGCAATCGACAGGGGAGCACTGAAGCTTTCTTT
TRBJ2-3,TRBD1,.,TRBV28,CASRRQGPGDTQYF,TGTGCCAGCAGGCGACAGGGGCCGGGAGATACGCAGTATTTT
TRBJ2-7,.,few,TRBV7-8,CASSAQGSYEQYF,TGTGCCAGCAGCGCTCAGGGGAGCTACGAGCAGTACTTC
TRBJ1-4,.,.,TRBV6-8,CASSPIFTRGGGKLFF,TGTGCCAGCAGTCCGATCTTTACTCGGGGTGGTGGAAAACTGTTTTTT
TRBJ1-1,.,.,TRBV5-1,CASSLATGTGNTEAFF,TGCGCCAGCAGCTTGGCCACCGGGACGGGGAACACTGAAGCTTTCTTT
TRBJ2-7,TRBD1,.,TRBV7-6,CASSNRGSSYEQYF,TGTGCCAGCAGTAACAGGGGGAGCTCCTACGAGCAGTACTTC
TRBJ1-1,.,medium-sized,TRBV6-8,CAIFSGSGTEAFF,TGTGCCATCTTTTCAGGTTCGGGGACTGAAGCTTTCTTT
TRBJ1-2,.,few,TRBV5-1,CASGKDRANYGYTF,TGCGCCAGCGGCAAAGACCGAGCTAACTATGGCTACACCTTC
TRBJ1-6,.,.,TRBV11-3,CASSLGRGGPESPLHF,TGTGCCAGCAGCTTAGGGAGGGGGGGGCCCGAGTCACCCCTCCACTTT
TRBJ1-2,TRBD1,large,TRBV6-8,CASRTGHRGYGYTF,TGTGCCAGCAGAACGGGCCACAGGGGATATGGCTACACCTTC
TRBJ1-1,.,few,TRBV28,CATWGSMNTEAFF,TGTGCCACATGGGGGAGCATGAACACTGAAGCTTTCTTT
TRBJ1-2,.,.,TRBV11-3,CASSIGTDLSNYGYTF,TGTGCCAGCAGCATCGGGACCGACCTTTCAAACTATGGCTACACCTTC
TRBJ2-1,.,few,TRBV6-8,CASSYSYGDGNEQFF,TGTGCCAGCAGTTACTCGTACGGGGACGGCAATGAGCAGTTCTTC
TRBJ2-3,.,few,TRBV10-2,CASSPSSAGPQYF,TGCGCCAGCAGCCCCTCTTCCGCAGGGCCGCAGTATTTT
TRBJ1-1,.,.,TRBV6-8,CASRVQRLEAFF,TGTGCCAGCAGGGTACAGCGCCTTGAAGCTTTCTTT
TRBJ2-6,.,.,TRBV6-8,CASSYSLALPLILTF,TGTGCCAGCAGTTACTCTCTCGCTCTTCCTTTAATCCTGACTTTC
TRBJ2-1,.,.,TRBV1,CASSQEAGGQYNEQFF,TGCGCCAGCAGCCAAGAAGCGGGGGGGCAATACAATGAGCAGTTCTTC
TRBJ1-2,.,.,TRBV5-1,CASSDPKQGIYGYTF,TGCGCCAGCAGCGACCCAAAGCAGGGGATCTATGGCTACACCTTC
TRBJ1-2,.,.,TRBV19,CASSIDADGYTF,TGTGCCAGTAGTATAGATGCGGATGGCTACACCTTC
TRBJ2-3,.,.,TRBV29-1,CSVEFATPGAQYF,TGCAGCGTTGAATTTGCTACGCCCGGGGCGCAGTATTTT
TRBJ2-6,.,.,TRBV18,CASSPPAGAARGANVLTF,TGTGCCAGCTCACCACCAGCAGGGGCGGCCAGGGGGGCCAACGTCCTGACTTTC
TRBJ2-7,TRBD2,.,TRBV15,CATSRDRSSGDEQYF,TGTGCCACCAGCAGAGATCGGTCTAGCGGGGATGAGCAGTACTTC
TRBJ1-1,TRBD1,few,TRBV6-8,CASRDLSTGGYQAFF,TGTGCCAGCAGAGACCTTTCGACAGGGGGCTACCAAGCTTTCTTT
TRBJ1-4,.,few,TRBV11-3,CASSLNQGNEKLFF,TGTGCCAGCAGCTTAAACCAGGGAAATGAAAAACTGTTTTTT
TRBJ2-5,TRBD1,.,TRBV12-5,CASTIGQEETQYF,TGTGCCAGCACTATAGGACAGGAAGAGACCCAGTACTTC
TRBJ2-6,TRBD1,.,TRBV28,CASSPLSGQGSGANVLTF,TGTGCCAGCAGTCCTCTAAGCGGACAGGGGTCTGGGGCCAACGTCCTGACTTTC
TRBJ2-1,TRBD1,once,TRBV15,CATSSLTGGQYNEQFF,TGTGCCACCAGCAGCCTGACAGGGGGACAGTACAATGAGCAGTTCTTC
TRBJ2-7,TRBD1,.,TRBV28,CASSRMTGESYEQYF,TGTGCCAGCAGTCGGATGACAGGGGAATCCTACGAGCAGTACTTC
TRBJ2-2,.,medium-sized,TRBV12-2,CATTGGPDRSTGELFF,TGTGCCACCACGGGGGGTCCGGACAGATCCACCGGGGAGCTGTTTTTT
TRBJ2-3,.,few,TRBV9,CASSPPGSGTDTQYF,TGTGCCAGCAGCCCCCCAGGGTCGGGCACAGATACGCAGTATTTT
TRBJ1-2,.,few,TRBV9,CASSELPGGVGYTF,TGTGCCAGCAGTGAATTACCGGGTGGTGTAGGCTACACCTTC
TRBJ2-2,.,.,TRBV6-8,CASSYPLMELFF,TGTGCCAGCAGTTATCCCCTAATGGAGCTGTTTTTT
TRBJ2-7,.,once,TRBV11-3,CASSLVGTSRYEQYF,TGTGCCAGCAGCTTAGTAGGGACTTCTCGCTACGAGCAGTACTTC
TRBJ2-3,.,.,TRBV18,CASSLGRGADTQYF,TGTGCCAGCTCGCTCGGACGTGGAGCAGATACGCAGTATTTT
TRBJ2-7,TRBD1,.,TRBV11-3,CASSELGTGGYEQYF,TGTGCCAGCAGCGAACTCGGGACAGGGGGCTACGAGCAGTACTTC
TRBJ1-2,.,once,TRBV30,CAWSRIDGYTF,TGTGCCTGGAGTCGCATAGATGGCTACACCTTC
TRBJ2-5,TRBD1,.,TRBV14,CASSPLDRPRETQYF,TGTGCCAGCAGCCCCTTGGACAGGCCCAGGGAGACCCAGTACTTC
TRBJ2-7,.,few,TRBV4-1,CASSQDRGRQYF,TGCGCCAGCAGCCAAGATCGGGGCAGGCAGTACTTC
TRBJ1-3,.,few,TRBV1,CASSRPGQSDGNTIYF,TGCGCCAGCAGCCGACCCGGACAGTCAGACGGAAACACCATATATTTT
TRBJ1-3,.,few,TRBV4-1,CASSQVRTARSGNTIYF,TGCGCCAGCAGCCAAGTACGGACAGCCCGCTCTGGAAACACCATATATTTT
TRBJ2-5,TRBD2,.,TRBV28,CASTFSGVETQYF,TGTGCCAGCACCTTTAGCGGGGTGGAGACCCAGTACTTC